The TCR beta chain under discussion was sequenced for a study of cytomegalovirus exposure and HLA in healthy donors. Notes on the study in general: A prior analysis recorded that most TCR beta V segments were productive about 90% or about 30% of the time.

Primers: 60 Vbeta forward and 13 Jbeta reverse. Some clones are missing from TCRdb's copy, which holds only in-frame ones; the method was immunoSEQ multiplex PCR. The sample consists of roughly 110,000 clones, roughly 73% of them appearing once. On this clone itself: Its antigen is not identified.

Germline values: CDR1 MRHNA, CDR2 SNTAGT. Unmatched junction bases numbered 9, after V lost 7 bases and J lost 0 bases. The CDR3 consists of 16 residues. The material sequenced was PBMCs. The chain uses TRBV6-4 and TRBJ2-7; 10 bases fit TRBD2. The receptor was derived from a woman in her 30s in good health and CMV-seronegative. DNA of the CDR3: TGTGCCAGCATCGGGCAGCGGGGGGGCGGCTCCTACGAGCAGTACTTC. Translation gives CASIGQRGGGSYEQYF.